The rows below give T cell receptor beta chains drawn from one sample of a study of immune heterogeneity within non-small cell lung tumors. TCRdb re-called the multiplex PCR reads through MiXCR, storing one row per CDR3 protein. The repertoire holds about 4,800 distinct CDR3 sequences, 33% seen once, with about 20% in the top ten. Sequencing used lung tumor tissue. The receptors shown here come from a woman between 45 and 60 years old with non-small cell lung cancer. Both conserved end residues are part of each CDR3. Fields, in order: D gene, clone size, V gene, J gene, CDR3 protein, CDR3 DNA. The D gene is left open where the match is weak. The size field is filled for only some rows; it gives once, few, many or a size class.

.	medium-sized	TRBV6-1	TRBJ1-2	CASSEGLGRLLNYGYTF	TGTGCCAGCAGTGAAGGGCTGGGACGACTCCTTAACTATGGCTACACCTTC
TRBD1	.	TRBV20-1	TRBJ2-2	CSASGQGNTGELFF	TGCAGTGCCTCGGGACAGGGGAACACCGGGGAGCTGTTTTTT
.	medium-sized	TRBV10-1	TRBJ2-7	CASSESGTTGEQYF	TGCGCCAGCAGTGAGTCGGGCACCACGGGCGAGCAGTACTTC
.	medium-sized	TRBV4-1	TRBJ2-7	CASSLATGPYEQYF	TGCGCCAGCAGCCTAGCGACGGGCCCCTACGAGCAGTACTTC
.	.	TRBV12-3/TRBV12-4	TRBJ2-5	CASSPWGGETQYF	TGTGCCAGCAGCCCCTGGGGTGGGGAGACCCAGTACTTC
TRBD1	.	TRBV3-1	TRBJ1-1	CATTGLMSMGAFF	TGTGCCACGACAGGGTTGATGTCGATGGGAGCTTTCTTT
TRBD1	medium-sized	TRBV15	TRBJ2-7	CATSRVYGQGFEQYF	TGTGCCACCAGCAGAGTCTATGGACAGGGTTTCGAGCAGTACTTC
.	medium-sized	TRBV19	TRBJ1-5	CASSRGVGQPQHF	TGTGCCAGTAGTAGGGGGGTTGGTCAGCCCCAGCATTTT
.	.	TRBV7-3	TRBJ1-4	CASSRATNEKLFF	TGTGCCAGCAGTAGAGCAACTAATGAAAAACTGTTTTTT
TRBD1	.	TRBV18	TRBJ2-7	CASSPSTGGSYEQYF	TGTGCCAGCTCACCAAGTACAGGGGGCTCCTACGAGCAGTACTTC
TRBD1	large	TRBV5-1	TRBJ2-3	CASSLEQGARTDTQYF	TGCGCCAGCAGCTTGGAACAGGGGGCGCGGACAGATACGCAGTATTTT
.	.	TRBV15	TRBJ2-1	CATSRDGRGVDEQFF	TGTGCCACCAGCAGAGATGGTAGAGGGGTAGATGAGCAGTTCTTC
.	medium-sized	TRBV6-1	TRBJ2-2	CASSFLPGGTGELFF	TGTGCCAGCAGTTTCCTCCCAGGAGGGACCGGGGAGCTGTTTTTT
.	.	TRBV11-2	TRBJ1-5	CASSRREGSNQPQHF	TGTGCCAGCAGCCGCCGGGAGGGAAGCAATCAGCCCCAGCATTTT
.	few	TRBV18	TRBJ2-2	CASSPVTSLTGELFF	TGTGCCAGCTCACCTGTGACTAGTTTAACCGGGGAGCTGTTTTTT
.	.	TRBV12-3/TRBV12-4	TRBJ2-2	CASSLVRTGELFF	TGTGCCAGCAGTTTAGTGAGGACCGGGGAGCTGTTTTTT
TRBD1	.	TRBV6-1	TRBJ2-1	CASSARTGGYEQFF	TGTGCCAGCAGTGCTCGGACAGGGGGGTATGAGCAGTTCTTC
TRBD2	.	TRBV15	TRBJ2-1	CATSGTLAGEDNEQFF	TGTGCCACCAGCGGTACACTAGCGGGAGAAGATAATGAGCAGTTCTTC
.	medium-sized	TRBV12-3/TRBV12-4	TRBJ1-5	CASSRGEQPQHF	TGTGCCAGCAGTCGTGGGGAACAGCCCCAGCATTTT
.	.	TRBV6-2/TRBV6-3	TRBJ2-1	CASSGDRNSYNEQFF	TGTGCCAGCAGTGGGGACCGCAACTCCTACAATGAGCAGTTCTTC
TRBD2	.	TRBV12-3/TRBV12-4	TRBJ2-1	CASSSRTSGRIDEQFF	TGTGCCAGCAGTTCTCGGACTAGCGGGAGGATAGATGAGCAGTTCTTC
TRBD2	medium-sized	TRBV7-9	TRBJ2-5	CASSFSGGALQETQYF	TGTGCCAGCAGCTTTAGCGGGGGGGCCTTGCAAGAGACCCAGTACTTC
.	.	TRBV19	TRBJ2-6	CASNRRTDSSGANVLTF	TGTGCCAGTAATCGGAGGACGGATAGCTCTGGGGCCAACGTCCTGACTTTC
.	large	TRBV27	TRBJ2-1	CASSLYATNYNEQFF	TGTGCCAGCAGTTTATATGCTACAAACTACAATGAGCAGTTCTTC
TRBD1	medium-sized	TRBV5-1	TRBJ2-3	CASSIGTASTDTQYF	TGCGCCAGCAGCATTGGGACAGCGAGCACAGATACGCAGTATTTT
TRBD1	medium-sized	TRBV15	TRBJ2-7	CATSRSGRTGSYEQYF	TGTGCCACCAGCAGGTCCGGCAGGACAGGCTCCTACGAGCAGTACTTC
TRBD2	medium-sized	TRBV12-3/TRBV12-4	TRBJ2-1	CASSLTSGDNEQFF	TGTGCCAGCAGTTTGACTAGCGGTGACAATGAGCAGTTCTTC
.	medium-sized	TRBV6-1	TRBJ1-1	CASIIGARAEAFF	TGTGCCAGCATCATCGGGGCTCGGGCTGAAGCTTTCTTT
.	.	TRBV15	TRBJ2-7	CATSRDYSVLYSYEQYF	TGTGCCACCAGCAGAGATTATTCAGTATTATACTCCTACGAGCAGTACTTC
.	medium-sized	TRBV2	TRBJ2-2	CASSEEYRVGGELFF	TGTGCCAGCAGTGAAGAGTACAGGGTCGGAGGGGAGCTGTTTTTT
TRBD2	medium-sized	TRBV5-5	TRBJ2-7	CASSSIITGLADEQYF	TGTGCCAGCAGCTCCATAATAACGGGACTAGCAGACGAGCAGTACTTC
.	medium-sized	TRBV2	TRBJ1-6	CASSEGNSPLHF	TGTGCCAGCAGTGAAGGGAATTCACCCCTCCACTTT
.	medium-sized	TRBV19	TRBJ1-5	CATWRGAGEPQHF	TGTGCCACTTGGAGGGGAGCGGGAGAGCCCCAGCATTTT
.	medium-sized	TRBV6-1	TRBJ1-4	CASSYGGFNEKLFF	TGTGCCAGCAGTTACGGGGGGTTTAATGAAAAACTGTTTTTT
.	medium-sized	TRBV11-2	TRBJ2-7	CASSYTGTGYEQYF	TGTGCCAGCAGCTATACCGGAACAGGTTACGAGCAGTACTTC
.	medium-sized	TRBV6-1	TRBJ2-7	CASSYDRAYEQYF	TGTGCCAGCAGTTACGACAGAGCCTACGAGCAGTACTTC
TRBD2	.	TRBV7-9	TRBJ2-1	CASSLRSSGSSEQFF	TGTGCCAGCAGCTTAAGGTCTAGCGGGAGTAGTGAGCAGTTCTTC
TRBD2	.	TRBV7-9	TRBJ2-1	CASSQGPSGSRNGQFF	TGTGCCAGCAGCCAAGGGCCTAGCGGGAGTAGGAACGGGCAGTTCTTC
TRBD1	medium-sized	TRBV28	TRBJ1-2	CASSLEQGISGYTF	TGTGCCAGCAGTTTAGAACAGGGGATCAGTGGCTACACCTTC
TRBD1	medium-sized	TRBV28	TRBJ1-5	CASRPQGGDQPQHF	TGTGCCAGCAGACCCCAGGGGGGCGATCAGCCCCAGCATTTT
TRBD2	few	TRBV4-1	TRBJ2-1	CASSFLTSGNNEQFF	TGCGCCAGCAGCTTCCTGACTAGCGGGAACAATGAGCAGTTCTTC
.	medium-sized	TRBV2	TRBJ2-7	CASMRDWGSSYEQYF	TGTGCCAGCATGAGGGACTGGGGGTCCTCCTACGAGCAGTACTTC
.	medium-sized	TRBV19	TRBJ1-3	CASSMEWSSGNTIYF	TGTGCCAGTAGTATGGAATGGAGTTCTGGAAACACCATATATTTT
.	.	TRBV5-4	TRBJ2-7	CASSLQNSYEQYF	TGTGCCAGCAGCTTGCAGAACTCCTACGAGCAGTACTTC
.	once	TRBV18	TRBJ1-2	CASSPPAGANYGYTF	TGTGCCAGCTCACCACCCGCAGGGGCTAACTATGGCTACACCTTC
TRBD2	medium-sized	TRBV7-8	TRBJ2-7	CASSLGGLAGLNEQYF	TGTGCCAGCAGCTTAGGGGGACTAGCGGGATTAAACGAGCAGTACTTC
TRBD2	.	TRBV2	TRBJ2-4	CASSYLAEKNIQYF	TGTGCCAGCAGTTACCTAGCGGAGAAAAACATTCAGTACTTC
.	.	TRBV2	TRBJ1-3	CASSEWNSGNTIYF	TGTGCCAGCAGTGAATGGAACTCTGGAAACACCATATATTTT
TRBD2	.	TRBV7-8	TRBJ2-7	CASSSTTRDYSYEQYF	TGTGCCAGCAGCTCGACGACCCGGGACTACTCCTACGAGCAGTACTTC
.	.	TRBV4-1	TRBJ2-5	CASSQGLQAGKETQYF	TGCGCCAGCAGCCAAGGCCTCCAGGCGGGGAAAGAGACCCAGTACTTC
TRBD1	medium-sized	TRBV4-1	TRBJ1-2	CASSQGTGEGNTF	TGCGCCAGCAGCCAAGGGACAGGCGAAGGAAACACCTTC
TRBD1	medium-sized	TRBV4-1	TRBJ2-7	CASSLGQGAYEQYF	TGCGCCAGCAGCCTCGGACAGGGGGCGTACGAGCAGTACTTC
.	medium-sized	TRBV19	TRBJ1-1	CASSIDWKNTEAFF	TGTGCCAGTAGTATAGATTGGAAGAACACTGAAGCTTTCTTT